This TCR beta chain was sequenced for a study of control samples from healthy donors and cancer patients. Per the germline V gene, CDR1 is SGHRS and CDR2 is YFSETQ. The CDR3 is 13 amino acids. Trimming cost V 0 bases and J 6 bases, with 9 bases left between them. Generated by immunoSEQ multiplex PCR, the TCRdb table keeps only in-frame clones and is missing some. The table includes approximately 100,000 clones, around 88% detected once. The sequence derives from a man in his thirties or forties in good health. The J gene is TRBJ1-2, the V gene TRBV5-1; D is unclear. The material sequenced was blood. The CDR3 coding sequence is TGCGCCAGCAGCTTGGGTCTTCGAGATGGCTACACCTTC. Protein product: CASSLGLRDGYTF. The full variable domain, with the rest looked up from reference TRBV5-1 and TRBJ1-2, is KAGVTQTPRYLIKTRGQQVTLSCSPISGHRSVSWYQQTPGQGLQFLFEYFSETQRNKGNFPGRFSGRQFSNSRSEMNVSTLELGDSALYLCASSLGLRDGYTFGSGTRLTVV.